Described below is a single T cell receptor beta chain sequence and its context. The record originates from a study of monozygotic twins with inflammatory bowel disease. cDNA synthesis was performed in eight separate reactions for each sample. Via template switching, UMIs carrying a 6-nucleotide sample barcode were introduced. Researchers put TCRalpha and TCRbeta cDNA through two nested PCRs lasting around 15 and 10 cycles. Each CDR3 protein gets one entry in TCRdb, which reprocessed the 5' RACE reads and gives no DNA. The specimen's table records 120,000 to 150,000 distinct CDR3 sequences. The germline V gene encodes CDR1 GTSNPN and CDR2 SVGIG (reference sequence). This CDR3 region has 14 residues.

This receptor was taken from a human donor with ulcerative colitis or Crohn's disease, or a healthy co-twin of an affected twin (not recorded which). This rearrangement joins TRBV30 to TRBJ1-2; the TCRdb call, TRBD1, lacks DNA for checking. The sequenced sample consisted of blood. The chain's CDR3 is CATQRGRRIYGYTF. Full variable domain (rest looked up from reference TRBV30 and TRBJ1-2): SQTIHQWPATLVQPVGSPLSLECTVEGTSNPNLYWYRQAAGRGLQLLFYSVGIGQISSEVPQNLSASRPQDRQFILSSKKLLLSDSGFYLCATQRGRRIYGYTFGSGTRLTVV.